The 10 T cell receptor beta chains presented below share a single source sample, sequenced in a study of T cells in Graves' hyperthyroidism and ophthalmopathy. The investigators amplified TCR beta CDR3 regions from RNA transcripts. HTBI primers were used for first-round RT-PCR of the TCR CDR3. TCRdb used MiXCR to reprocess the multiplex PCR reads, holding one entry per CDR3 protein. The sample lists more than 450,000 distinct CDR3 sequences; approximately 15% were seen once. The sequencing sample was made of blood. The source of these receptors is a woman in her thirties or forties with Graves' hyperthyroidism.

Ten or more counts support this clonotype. In DNA form, the CDR3 reads TGTGCCAGCAGCTTGGGGGACTATTCCTACAATGAGCAGTTCTTC. Encoded protein: CASSLGDYSYNEQFF. The gene calls are TRBV11-3 and TRBJ2-1; TRBD2 matches at 7 bases. This CDR3 is 15 amino acids long. Per the germline V gene, CDR1 is SGHNT and CDR2 is YENEEA. J was trimmed by 1 base and V by 3 bases; bases with no gene match: 3.

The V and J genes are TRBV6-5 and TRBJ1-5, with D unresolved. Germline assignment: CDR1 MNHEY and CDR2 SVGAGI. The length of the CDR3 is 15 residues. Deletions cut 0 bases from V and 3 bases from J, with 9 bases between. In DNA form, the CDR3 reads TGTGCCAGCAGTTACTCAAACGGGGACAATCAGCCCCAGCATTTT. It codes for CASSYSNGDNQPQHF.

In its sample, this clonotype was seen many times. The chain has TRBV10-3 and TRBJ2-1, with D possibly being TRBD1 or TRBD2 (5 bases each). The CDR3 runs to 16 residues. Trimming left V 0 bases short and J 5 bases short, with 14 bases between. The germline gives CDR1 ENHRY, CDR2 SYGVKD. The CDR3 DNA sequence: TGTGCCATCAGTGAGTCGACCCGGGGCGCCGACAATGAGCAGTTCTTC. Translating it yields CAISESTRGADNEQFF.

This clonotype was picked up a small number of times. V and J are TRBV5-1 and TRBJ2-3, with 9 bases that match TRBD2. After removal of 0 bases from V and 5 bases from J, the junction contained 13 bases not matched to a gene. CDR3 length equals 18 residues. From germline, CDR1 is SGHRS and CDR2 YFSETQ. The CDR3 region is CASSLANKVGLAVDTQYF. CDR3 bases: TGCGCCAGCAGCTTGGCAAACAAGGTGGGACTAGCTGTAGATACGCAGTATTTT.

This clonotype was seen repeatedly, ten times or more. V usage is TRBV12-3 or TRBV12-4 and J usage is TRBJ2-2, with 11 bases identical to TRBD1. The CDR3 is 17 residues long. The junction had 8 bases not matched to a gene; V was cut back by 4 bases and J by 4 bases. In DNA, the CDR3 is TGTGCCAGCAGTTCGGACAGGGGGCTGTCGGGCACCGGGGAGCTGTTTTTT. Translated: CASSSDRGLSGTGELFF.

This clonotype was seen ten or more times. CDR3 DNA sequence: TGCAGTGCTAGTGAGCAAGCTAACTATGGCTACACCTTC. Protein product: CSASEQANYGYTF. This chain connects TRBV20-1 to TRBJ1-2; no definite D call. V gave up 3 bases and J gave up 0 bases, with 8 bases separating them. Germline CDR1 is DFQATT and CDR2 is SNEGSKA (reference sequence). CDR3 length equals 13 residues.

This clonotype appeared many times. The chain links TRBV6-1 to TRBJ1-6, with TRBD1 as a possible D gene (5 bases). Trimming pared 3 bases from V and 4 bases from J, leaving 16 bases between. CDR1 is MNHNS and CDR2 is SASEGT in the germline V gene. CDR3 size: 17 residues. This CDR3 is CASSDSRGLPYNSPLHF. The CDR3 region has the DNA TGTGCCAGCAGTGATTCACGGGGACTGCCTTATAATTCACCCCTCCACTTT.

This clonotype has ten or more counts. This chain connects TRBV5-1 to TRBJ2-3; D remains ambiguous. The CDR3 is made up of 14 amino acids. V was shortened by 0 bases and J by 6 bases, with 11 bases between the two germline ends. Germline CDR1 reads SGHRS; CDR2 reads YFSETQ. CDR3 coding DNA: TGCGCCAGCAGCTTGGGCGGATTTAGGGATACGCAGTATTTT. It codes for CASSLGGFRDTQYF.

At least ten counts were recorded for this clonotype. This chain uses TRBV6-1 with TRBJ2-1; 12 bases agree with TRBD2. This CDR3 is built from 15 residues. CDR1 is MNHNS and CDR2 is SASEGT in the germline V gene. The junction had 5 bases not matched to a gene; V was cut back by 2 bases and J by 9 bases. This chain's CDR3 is CASSELAGGRGEQFF. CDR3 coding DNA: TGTGCCAGCAGTGAACTAGCGGGAGGGCGTGGTGAGCAGTTCTTC.

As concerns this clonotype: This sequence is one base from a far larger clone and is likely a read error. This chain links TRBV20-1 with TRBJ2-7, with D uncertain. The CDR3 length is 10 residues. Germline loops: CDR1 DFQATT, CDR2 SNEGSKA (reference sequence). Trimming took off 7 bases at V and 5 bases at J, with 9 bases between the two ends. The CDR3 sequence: CSDRRDEQYF. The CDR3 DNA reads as TGCAGTGATAGGCGTGACGAGCAGTACTTC.